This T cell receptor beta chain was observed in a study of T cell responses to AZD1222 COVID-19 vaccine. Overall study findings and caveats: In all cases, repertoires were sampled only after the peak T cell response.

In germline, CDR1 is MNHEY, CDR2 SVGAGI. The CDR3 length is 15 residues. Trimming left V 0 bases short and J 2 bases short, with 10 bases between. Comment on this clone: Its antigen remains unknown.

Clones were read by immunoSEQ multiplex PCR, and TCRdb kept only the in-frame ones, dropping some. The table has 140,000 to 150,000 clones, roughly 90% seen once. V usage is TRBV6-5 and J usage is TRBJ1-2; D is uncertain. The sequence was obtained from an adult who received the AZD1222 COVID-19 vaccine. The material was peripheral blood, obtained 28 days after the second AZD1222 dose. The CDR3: CASSYSIRVNYGYTF. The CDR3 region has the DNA TGTGCCAGCAGTTACTCGATAAGGGTCAACTATGGCTACACCTTC.